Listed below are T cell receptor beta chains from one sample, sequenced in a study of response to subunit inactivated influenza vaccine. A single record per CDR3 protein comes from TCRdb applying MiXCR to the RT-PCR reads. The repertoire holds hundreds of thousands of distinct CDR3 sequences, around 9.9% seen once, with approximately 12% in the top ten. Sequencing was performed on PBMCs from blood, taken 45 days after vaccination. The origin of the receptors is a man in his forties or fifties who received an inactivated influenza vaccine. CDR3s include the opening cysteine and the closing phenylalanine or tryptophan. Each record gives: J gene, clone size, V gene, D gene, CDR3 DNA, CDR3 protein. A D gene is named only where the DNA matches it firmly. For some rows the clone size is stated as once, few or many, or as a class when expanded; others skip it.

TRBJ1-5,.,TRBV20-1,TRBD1,TGCAGTTGCCTTCTTGGGACAGGGGGACGCAATCAGCCCCAGCATTTT,CSCLLGTGGRNQPQHF
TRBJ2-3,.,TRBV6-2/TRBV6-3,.,TGTGCCAGCAGATCCCTACGACTAGCAGATACGCAGTATTTT,CASRSLRLADTQYF
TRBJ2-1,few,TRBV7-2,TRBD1,TGTGCCAGCAGCTTAGTAGGGACAGGGAGGCCTAATGAGCAGTTCTTC,CASSLVGTGRPNEQFF
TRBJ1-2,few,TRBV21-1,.,TGTGCCAGCACCCCACAGGGGGCGGGCTATGGCTACACCTTC,CASTPQGAGYGYTF
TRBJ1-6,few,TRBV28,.,TGTGCCAGCAGTTTGAGTCGGGGTTTCGGCTCCTATAATTCACCCCTCCACTTT,CASSLSRGFGSYNSPLHF
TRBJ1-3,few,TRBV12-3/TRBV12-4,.,TGTGCCAGCAGTCCCCTGCCCTACTCTGGAAACACCATATATTTT,CASSPLPYSGNTIYF
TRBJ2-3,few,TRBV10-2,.,TGCGCCAGCAGCCGAGAGGACCTCCCAGATACGCAGTATTTT,CASSREDLPDTQYF
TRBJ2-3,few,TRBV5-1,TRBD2,TGCGCCAGCAGCTTGGGTAGCGGGGGGGCTCCCACAGATACGCAGTATTTT,CASSLGSGGAPTDTQYF
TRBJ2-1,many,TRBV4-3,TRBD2,TGCGCCAGCAGCCAAGCGGAGACTAGCGGGAACAATGAGCAGTTCTTC,CASSQAETSGNNEQFF
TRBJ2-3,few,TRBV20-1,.,TGCAGTGCTAGAGATCCCCGCGATGAGGGTGCCTCTGATACGCAGTATTTT,CSARDPRDEGASDTQYF
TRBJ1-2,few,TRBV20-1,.,TGCAGTGCTAGACTCTGGGGCAGTCGGTGGACCTATGGCTACACCTTC,CSARLWGSRWTYGYTF
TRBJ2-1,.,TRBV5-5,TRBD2,TGTGCCAGCAGCTTGCAACTAGCGGGAGTGGGGTGGTTCTTC,CASSLQLAGVGWFF
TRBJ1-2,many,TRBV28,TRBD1,TGTGCCAGCATTTCAGGGGGGGGGTATGGCTACACCTTC,CASISGGGYGYTF